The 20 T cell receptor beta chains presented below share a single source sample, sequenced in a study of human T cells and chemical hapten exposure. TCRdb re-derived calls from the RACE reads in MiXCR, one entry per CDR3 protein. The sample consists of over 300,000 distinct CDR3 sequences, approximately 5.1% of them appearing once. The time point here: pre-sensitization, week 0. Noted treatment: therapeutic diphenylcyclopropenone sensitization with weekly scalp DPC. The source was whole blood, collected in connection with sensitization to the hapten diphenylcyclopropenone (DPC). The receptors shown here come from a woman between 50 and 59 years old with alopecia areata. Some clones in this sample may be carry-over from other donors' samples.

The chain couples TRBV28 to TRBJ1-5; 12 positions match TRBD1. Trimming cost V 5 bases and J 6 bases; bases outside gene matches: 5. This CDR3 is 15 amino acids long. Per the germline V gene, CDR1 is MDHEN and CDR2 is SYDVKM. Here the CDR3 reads CASSSRDRGPQPQHF. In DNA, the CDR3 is TGTGCCAGCAGTAGCCGGGACAGGGGGCCTCAGCCCCAGCATTTT. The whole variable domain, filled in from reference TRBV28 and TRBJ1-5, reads DVKVTQSSRYLVKRTGEKVFLECVQDMDHENMFWYRQDPGLGLRLIYFSYDVKMKEKGDIPEGYSVSREKKERFSLILESASTNQTSMYLCASSSRDRGPQPQHFGDGTRLSIL.

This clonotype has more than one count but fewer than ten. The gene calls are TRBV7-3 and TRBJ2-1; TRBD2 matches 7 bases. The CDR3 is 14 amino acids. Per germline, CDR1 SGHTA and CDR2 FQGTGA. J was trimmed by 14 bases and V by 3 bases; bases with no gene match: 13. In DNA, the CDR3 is TGTGCCAGCAGCTTTGAGGGCTCAGCGGGGAGGGAGTTCTTC. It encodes CASSFEGSAGREFF.

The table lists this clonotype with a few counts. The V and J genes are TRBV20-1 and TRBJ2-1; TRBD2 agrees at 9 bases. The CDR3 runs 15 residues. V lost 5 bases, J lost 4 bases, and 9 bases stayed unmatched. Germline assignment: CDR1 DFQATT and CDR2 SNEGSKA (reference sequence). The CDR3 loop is CSASIGTSSYNEQFF. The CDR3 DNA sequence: TGCAGTGCTTCCATCGGGACTAGCAGTTACAATGAGCAGTTCTTC.

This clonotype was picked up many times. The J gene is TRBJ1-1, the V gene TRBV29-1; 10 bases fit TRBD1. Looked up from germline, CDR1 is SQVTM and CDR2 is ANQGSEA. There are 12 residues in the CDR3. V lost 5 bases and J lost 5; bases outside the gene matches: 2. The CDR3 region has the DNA TGCAGCGTTTGGACAGGGGGTACTGAAGCTTTCTTT. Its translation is CSVWTGGTEAFF.

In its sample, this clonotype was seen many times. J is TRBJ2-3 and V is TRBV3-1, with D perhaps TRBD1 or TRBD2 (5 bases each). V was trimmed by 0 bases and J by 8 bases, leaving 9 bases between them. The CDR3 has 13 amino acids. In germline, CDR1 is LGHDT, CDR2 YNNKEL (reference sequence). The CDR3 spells CASSQDARGTQYF. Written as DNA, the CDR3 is TGTGCCAGCAGCCAAGATGCGAGGGGTACGCAGTATTTT.

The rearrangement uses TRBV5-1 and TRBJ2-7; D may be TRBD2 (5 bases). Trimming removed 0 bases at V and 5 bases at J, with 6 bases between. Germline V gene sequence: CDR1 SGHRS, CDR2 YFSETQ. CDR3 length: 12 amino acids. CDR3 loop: CASSLERDEQYF. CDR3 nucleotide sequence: TGCGCCAGCAGCTTGGAGAGGGACGAGCAGTACTTC.

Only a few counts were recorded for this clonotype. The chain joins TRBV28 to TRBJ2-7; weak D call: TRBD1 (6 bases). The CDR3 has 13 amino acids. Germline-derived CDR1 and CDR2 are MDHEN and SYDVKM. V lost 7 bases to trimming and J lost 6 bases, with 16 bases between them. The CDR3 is CASIKGDAGEQYF. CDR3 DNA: TGTGCCAGCATTAAGGGGGATGCGGGCGAGCAGTACTTC.

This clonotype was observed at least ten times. The CDR3 region has the DNA TGTGCCAGCAGTATTACAGGTCGGCAGTACTTC. It is translated as CASSITGRQYF. The rearrangement joins TRBV12-3 or TRBV12-4 to TRBJ2-7; tentatively, D is TRBD1 (5 bases). Trimming left V 5 bases short and J 9 bases short, with 11 bases between. The CDR3 extends over 11 amino acids.

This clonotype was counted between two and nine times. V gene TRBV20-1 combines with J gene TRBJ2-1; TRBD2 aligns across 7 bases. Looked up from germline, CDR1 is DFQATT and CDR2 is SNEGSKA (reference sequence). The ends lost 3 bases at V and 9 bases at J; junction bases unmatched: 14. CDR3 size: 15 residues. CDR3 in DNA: TGCAGTGCTAGGAAGGGGCAGGGACTACACGGTGAGCAGTTCTTC. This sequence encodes CSARKGQGLHGEQFF.

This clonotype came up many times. Here the CDR3 DNA reads TGTGCCAGCAGTTACTACGCCGTGGGTGCCTACGAGCAGTACTTC. It encodes CASSYYAVGAYEQYF. V gene TRBV6-5 combines with J gene TRBJ2-7; D is ambiguous. Germline lookup yields CDR1 MNHEY and CDR2 SVGAGI. CDR3 size: 15 residues. V gave up 1 base and J gave up 2 bases, with 12 bases separating them.

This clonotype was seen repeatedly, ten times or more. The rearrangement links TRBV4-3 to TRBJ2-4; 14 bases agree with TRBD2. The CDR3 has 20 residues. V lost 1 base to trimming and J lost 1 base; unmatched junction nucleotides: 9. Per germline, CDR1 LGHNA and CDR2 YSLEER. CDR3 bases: TGCGCCAGCAGCCAAGCCGTGGGACTAGCGGGAGTAGGGGCCAAAAACATTCAGTACTTC. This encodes CASSQAVGLAGVGAKNIQYF.

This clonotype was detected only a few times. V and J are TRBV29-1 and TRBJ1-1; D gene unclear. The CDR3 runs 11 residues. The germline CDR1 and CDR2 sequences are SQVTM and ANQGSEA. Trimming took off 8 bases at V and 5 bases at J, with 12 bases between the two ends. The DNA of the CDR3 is TGCAGCCTCCCGGGGAGGACTGAAGCTTTCTTT. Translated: CSLPGRTEAFF.

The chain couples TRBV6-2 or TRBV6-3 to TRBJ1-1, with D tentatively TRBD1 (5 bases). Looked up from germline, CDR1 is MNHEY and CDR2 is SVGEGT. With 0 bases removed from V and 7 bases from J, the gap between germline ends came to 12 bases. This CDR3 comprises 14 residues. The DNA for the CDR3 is TGTGCCAGCAGTTACTCGACAGTTGTCGGTGAAGCTTTCTTT. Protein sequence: CASSYSTVVGEAFF.

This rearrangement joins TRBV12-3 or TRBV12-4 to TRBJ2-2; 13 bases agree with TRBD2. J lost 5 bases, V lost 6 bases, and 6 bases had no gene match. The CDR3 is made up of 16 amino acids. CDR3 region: CASRQGLAGVTGELFF. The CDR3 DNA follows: TGTGCCAGCAGGCAAGGACTAGCGGGAGTGACCGGGGAGCTGTTTTTT.

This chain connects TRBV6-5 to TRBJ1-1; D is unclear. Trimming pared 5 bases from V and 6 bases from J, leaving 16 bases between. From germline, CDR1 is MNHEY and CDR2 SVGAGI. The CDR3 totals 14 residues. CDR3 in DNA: TGTGCCAGCAGTCGTGGACCGACCCTCGCTGAAGCTTTCTTT. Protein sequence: CASSRGPTLAEAFF.

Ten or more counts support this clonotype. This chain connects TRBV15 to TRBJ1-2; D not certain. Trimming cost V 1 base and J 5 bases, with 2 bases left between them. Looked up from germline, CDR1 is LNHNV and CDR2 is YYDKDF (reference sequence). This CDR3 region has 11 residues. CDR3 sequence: CATSRGYGYTF. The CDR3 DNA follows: TGTGCCACCAGCAGAGGGTATGGCTACACCTTC. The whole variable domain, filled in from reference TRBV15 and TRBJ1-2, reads DAMVIQNPRYQVTQFGKPVTLSCSQTLNHNVMYWYQQKSSQAPKLLFHYYDKDFNNEADTPDNFQSRRPNTSFCFLDIRSPGLGDTAMYLCATSRGYGYTFGSGTRLTVV.

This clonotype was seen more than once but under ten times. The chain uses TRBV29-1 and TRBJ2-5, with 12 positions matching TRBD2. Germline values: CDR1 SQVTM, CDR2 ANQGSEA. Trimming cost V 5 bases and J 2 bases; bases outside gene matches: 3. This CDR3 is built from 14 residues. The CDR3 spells CSVPSGRAQETQYF. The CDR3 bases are TGCAGCGTTCCTAGCGGGAGGGCTCAAGAGACCCAGTACTTC.

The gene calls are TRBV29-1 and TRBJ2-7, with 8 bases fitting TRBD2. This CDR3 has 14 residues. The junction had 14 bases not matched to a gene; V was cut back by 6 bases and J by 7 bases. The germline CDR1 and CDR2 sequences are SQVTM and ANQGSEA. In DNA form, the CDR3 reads TGCAGCGTGACGGGAGGACTAGCTGTGAGGGAGCAGTACTTC. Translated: CSVTGGLAVREQYF.

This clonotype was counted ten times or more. The CDR3 sequence is CASSLGMGQNQPQHF. CDR3 bases: TGTGCCAGCAGCTTGGGGATGGGCCAAAATCAGCCCCAGCATTTT. The chain carries TRBV7-9 and TRBJ1-5; no firm D call. The V and J ends lost 3 bases and 4 bases respectively, with 13 bases between them. CDR3 size: 15 residues. Germline V gene lookup returns CDR1 SEHNR and CDR2 FQNEAQ (reference sequence).

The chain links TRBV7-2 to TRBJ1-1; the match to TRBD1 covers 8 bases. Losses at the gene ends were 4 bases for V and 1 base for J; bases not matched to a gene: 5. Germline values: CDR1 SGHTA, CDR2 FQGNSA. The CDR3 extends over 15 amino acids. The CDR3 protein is CASSYRDRQNTEAFF. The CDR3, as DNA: TGTGCCAGCAGCTACAGGGACAGGCAGAACACTGAAGCTTTCTTT.